There are a few counts of the clone carrying this TCR beta chain. What it recognizes is unknown. The PCR employed 60 Vbeta primers together with 13 Jbeta primers. Data came from immunoSEQ multiplex PCR; TCRdb stores just in-frame clones and leaves some out. The sample has about 160,000 clones; around 74% are singletons. This specimen comes from a study of cytomegalovirus exposure and HLA in healthy donors. Study-wide findings and caveats: An analysis done earlier found most TCR beta V segments productive about 90% or about 30% of the time.

Per the germline V gene, CDR1 is SGHAT and CDR2 is FQDESV (reference sequence). V dropped 5 bases and J dropped 3; count of bases not matched to a gene: 9. This CDR3 has 16 residues. The sample was PBMCs. The chain employs TRBV11-1 and TRBJ2-1; 8 bases map to TRBD2. This receptor was taken from a man in his fifties in good health and CMV-seropositive. CDR3 sequence: CASSPFTSGSYNEQFF. The DNA for the CDR3 is TGTGCCAGCAGCCCATTCACTAGCGGAAGCTACAATGAGCAGTTCTTC.